This note documents a single T cell receptor (beta chain) sequence. V was trimmed by 11 bases and J by 2 bases, leaving 11 bases between them. Germline-derived CDR1 and CDR2 are MNHNS and SASEGT. The length of the CDR3 is 12 residues. The source of the sample is a study of shared clonotypes between healthy human individuals. Study overall: Contributing individuals were two females and a few males aged 18 to 49.

Sequencing used immunoSEQ multiplex PCR; TCRdb keeps in-frame clones, though not all of them. The sample includes 2 million to 3 million clones, 80% to 95% of them seen just once. The clonotype was recovered from a man between 18 and 29 years old in good health. Some clones in this sample may be carry-over from other donors' samples. The chain is built from TRBV6-1 and TRBJ2-3; possibly TRBD2 for D (6 bases). Sequenced material: naive CD4+ T cells from PBMCs. Subset: CD45RA+ positively selected. In nucleotides, the CDR3 is TGTGCCGGCGGGCGGGACACAGATACGCAGTATTTT. Residues: CAGGRDTDTQYF.